These T cell receptor beta chains were read from a single sample in a study of vaccination and CD4 T cells after COVID-19. Antigens of these TCRs are unknown. TCRdb reanalysed the PCR reads using MiXCR and keeps one entry per CDR3 protein. The sample contains about 7,800 distinct CDR3 sequences, 41% of which appear only once. Material: CD4+ T cells from blood, cultured in vitro. These receptors came from a human donor in good health. CDR3s include the opening cysteine and the closing phenylalanine or tryptophan. A D gene is named only where the DNA matches it firmly. A row's size may be missing; if present it is once, few, many or a size class.

clone_size | j_call | d_call | v_call | cdr3_aa | cdr3_nt
once | TRBJ2-1 | TRBD2 | TRBV6-1 | CASRIGSGSSYNEQFF | TGTGCCAGCAGAATTGGTAGCGGGAGCTCCTACAATGAGCAGTTCTTC
NA | TRBJ2-7 | NA | TRBV20-1 | CSAAAGARGSYEQYF | TGCAGTGCCGCGGCGGGGGCACGGGGAAGCTACGAGCAGTACTTC
NA | TRBJ2-4 | NA | TRBV20-1 | CSATDNKNIQYF | TGCAGTGCTACAGACAACAAAAACATTCAGTACTTC
few | TRBJ1-1 | NA | TRBV7-2 | CASSFRGITEAFF | TGTGCCAGCAGCTTTAGGGGGATCACTGAAGCTTTCTTT
few | TRBJ1-5 | NA | TRBV28 | CASNDTPGRLGNQPQHF | TGTGCCAGCAATGACACACCGGGACGGCTTGGCAATCAGCCCCAGCATTTT
NA | TRBJ2-5 | NA | TRBV11-1 | CASSSQETQYF | TGTGCCAGCAGCTCCCAAGAGACCCAGTACTTC
NA | TRBJ2-5 | NA | TRBV28 | CASSSGQQETQYF | TGTGCCAGCAGTTCGGGGCAGCAAGAGACCCAGTACTTC
few | TRBJ1-3 | TRBD1 | TRBV6-2/TRBV6-3 | CASSAGTEPSGNTIYF | TGTGCCAGCAGTGCCGGGACAGAACCCTCTGGAAACACCATATATTTT
NA | TRBJ2-3 | TRBD1 | TRBV4-1 | CASSLGQGNSDTQYF | TGCGCCAGCAGCCTGGGACAGGGCAACTCAGATACGCAGTATTTT
NA | TRBJ2-7 | TRBD1 | TRBV27 | CASSLGPGGYEQYF | TGTGCCAGCAGTTTAGGTCCAGGGGGCTACGAGCAGTACTTC
few | TRBJ1-5 | NA | TRBV6-2/TRBV6-3 | CASSYRAAPRPQHF | TGTGCCAGCAGTTACAGGGCAGCCCCAAGGCCCCAGCATTTT
NA | TRBJ2-7 | TRBD2 | TRBV7-3 | CASSLSSGASGVEQYF | TGTGCCAGCAGCTTAAGTTCCGGGGCTAGCGGGGTCGAGCAGTACTTC
few | TRBJ2-1 | TRBD2 | TRBV20-1 | CSASRLRGTSGGGVQFF | TGCAGTGCCAGCCGACTCCGCGGGACTAGCGGGGGTGGGGTGCAGTTCTTC
NA | TRBJ1-2 | NA | TRBV6-1 | CASSASGNVNYGYTF | TGTGCCAGCAGTGCCTCGGGGAACGTGAACTATGGCTACACCTTC
few | TRBJ2-2 | NA | TRBV28 | CASSFGAGPGELFF | TGTGCCAGCAGTTTTGGCGCAGGGCCCGGGGAGCTGTTTTTT
NA | TRBJ2-1 | NA | TRBV27 | CASSFSSGGTGEQFF | TGTGCCAGCAGTTTCAGTTCCGGGGGAACCGGTGAGCAGTTCTTC
NA | TRBJ2-2 | NA | TRBV19 | CASIQRSTGELFF | TGTGCCAGTATCCAGAGGTCCACCGGGGAGCTGTTTTTT
medium-sized | TRBJ2-1 | NA | TRBV20-1 | CSARVSTAGSYNEQFF | TGCAGTGCTAGAGTTTCGACAGCCGGCTCCTACAATGAGCAGTTCTTC
few | TRBJ1-5 | TRBD1 | TRBV19 | CASSKPTGVENQPQHF | TGTGCCAGTAGCAAACCTACAGGGGTTGAAAATCAGCCCCAGCATTTT
NA | TRBJ2-7 | TRBD2 | TRBV7-8 | CASSAPGGGYEQYF | TGTGCCAGCAGCGCGCCTGGGGGGGGATACGAGCAGTACTTC
NA | TRBJ1-5 | NA | TRBV7-9 | CASSSRGGSNQPQHF | TGTGCCAGCAGCTCTCGGGGTGGGAGCAATCAGCCCCAGCATTTT
few | TRBJ1-5 | NA | TRBV27 | CASSPTGPVNSNQPQHF | TGTGCCAGCAGCCCCACAGGGCCTGTCAATAGCAATCAGCCCCAGCATTTT
few | TRBJ1-5 | TRBD1 | TRBV7-2 | CASGQDSNQPQHF | TGTGCCAGCGGACAGGATAGCAATCAGCCCCAGCATTTT
NA | TRBJ1-1 | TRBD1 | TRBV6-5 | CASSYTRTGRLDTEAFF | TGTGCCAGCAGTTACACCCGGACAGGGAGATTGGACACTGAAGCTTTCTTT
NA | TRBJ1-1 | NA | TRBV7-8 | CASSLTGLGKGATEAFF | TGTGCCAGCAGCTTAACAGGACTGGGGAAAGGAGCGACTGAAGCTTTCTTT
NA | TRBJ1-2 | TRBD1 | TRBV4-3 | CASSQDLPGGRLGYTF | TGCGCCAGCAGCCAAGATCTTCCAGGGGGCCGCTTGGGCTACACCTTC
few | TRBJ2-3 | NA | TRBV25-1 | CASSGGAPPVTDTQYF | TGTGCCAGCAGTGGGGGGGCCCCCCCGGTCACAGATACGCAGTATTTT
NA | TRBJ2-3 | TRBD2 | TRBV6-1 | CASSEKAGGPDTQYF | TGTGCCAGCAGTGAAAAAGCGGGAGGGCCAGATACGCAGTATTTT
NA | TRBJ1-1 | NA | TRBV19 | CASSIGWGPNTEAFF | TGTGCCAGTAGTATAGGTTGGGGACCCAACACTGAAGCTTTCTTT
once | TRBJ2-2 | TRBD2 | TRBV6-1 | CASSPKVAGVVRAGELFF | TGTGCCAGCAGCCCCAAGGTAGCGGGAGTAGTAAGGGCCGGGGAGCTGTTTTTT
NA | TRBJ2-1 | TRBD1 | TRBV7-2 | CASSTDRVTEQFF | TGTGCCAGCAGCACGGACAGGGTTACCGAGCAGTTCTTC
few | TRBJ2-1 | NA | TRBV6-1 | CASRSTVRWFF | TGTGCCAGCAGATCGACCGTAAGATGGTTCTTC
few | TRBJ2-3 | TRBD2 | TRBV28 | CASMASGVDTQYF | TGTGCCAGCATGGCTAGCGGGGTGGATACGCAGTATTTT
few | TRBJ2-5 | NA | TRBV7-2 | CASSLSLGETQYF | TGTGCCAGCAGCTTAAGTCTGGGAGAGACCCAGTACTTC
few | TRBJ1-3 | NA | TRBV24-1 | CATREATSGNTIYF | TGTGCCACCAGGGAGGCGACCTCTGGAAACACCATATATTTT
NA | TRBJ1-1 | NA | TRBV20-1 | CSANRRLGGEAFF | TGCAGTGCTAACCGGCGGTTGGGCGGTGAAGCTTTCTTT
medium-sized | TRBJ1-2 | NA | TRBV15 | CATSRDGRQTNGYTF | TGTGCCACCAGCAGAGATGGACGACAGACCAATGGCTACACCTTC
NA | TRBJ1-6 | TRBD1 | TRBV28 | CASSRRDRNNSPLHF | TGTGCCAGCAGTCGCCGGGACAGGAATAATTCACCCCTCCACTTT
NA | TRBJ2-1 | NA | TRBV15 | CATSRRTGIENEQFF | TGTGCCACCAGCAGGAGAACAGGGATCGAAAATGAGCAGTTCTTC
NA | TRBJ2-5 | NA | TRBV4-3 | CASSQSHAPVTRETQYF | TGCGCCAGCAGCCAAAGTCATGCACCAGTCACTCGAGAGACCCAGTACTTC
once | TRBJ1-4 | NA | TRBV20-1 | CSARGLTNEKLFF | TGCAGTGCTAGAGGCCTTACTAATGAAAAACTGTTTTTT
NA | TRBJ2-1 | TRBD2 | TRBV6-2/TRBV6-3 | CATIAGSSYNEQFF | TGTGCCACCATAGCGGGCAGCTCCTACAATGAGCAGTTCTTC
NA | TRBJ2-7 | NA | TRBV6-2/TRBV6-3 | CASSYERGLYEQYF | TGTGCCAGCAGTTACGAAAGGGGCCTCTACGAGCAGTACTTC
NA | TRBJ2-2 | TRBD2 | TRBV6-4 | CASSLTSGTGELFF | TGTGCCAGCAGTCTGACTAGCGGCACCGGGGAGCTGTTTTTT
NA | TRBJ2-7 | TRBD2 | TRBV30 | CACGGLAGGGEQYF | TGTGCCTGCGGCGGGCTAGCGGGAGGGGGGGAGCAGTACTTC
NA | TRBJ2-7 | TRBD2 | TRBV7-6 | CASSLLREVPYEQYF | TGTGCCAGCAGCTTACTCCGGGAGGTTCCCTACGAGCAGTACTTC
few | TRBJ2-7 | TRBD1 | TRBV28 | CASSIPGTVSYEQYF | TGTGCCAGCAGTATACCCGGGACAGTCTCCTACGAGCAGTACTTC
medium-sized | TRBJ1-2 | NA | TRBV12-3/TRBV12-4 | CASGARRLYGYTF | TGTGCCAGCGGGGCCAGGCGGTTGTATGGCTACACCTTC
NA | TRBJ1-1 | NA | TRBV6-1 | CASKGAGAGDTEAFF | TGTGCCAGCAAGGGTGCGGGGGCTGGAGACACTGAAGCTTTCTTT
NA | TRBJ1-1 | NA | TRBV7-2 | CASSPGGLHTEAFF | TGTGCCAGCAGCCCTGGGGGTTTGCACACTGAAGCTTTCTTT
NA | TRBJ2-7 | NA | TRBV24-1 | CATSKAGYEQYF | TGTGCCACCAGTAAAGCTGGCTACGAGCAGTACTTC
NA | TRBJ1-5 | NA | TRBV19 | CASRDRTHSNQPQHF | TGTGCCAGTCGAGACAGGACTCATAGCAATCAGCCCCAGCATTTT
once | TRBJ1-4 | TRBD1 | TRBV6-2/TRBV6-3 | CATRDRGVEKLFF | TGTGCCACCCGGGACAGGGGCGTTGAAAAACTGTTTTTT
few | TRBJ2-7 | NA | TRBV20-1 | CSARDKLAIEQYF | TGCAGTGCTAGAGATAAGCTAGCGATCGAGCAGTACTTC
once | TRBJ2-6 | NA | TRBV28 | CASSLTDVLTF | TGTGCCAGCAGTTTGACGGACGTCCTGACTTTC
NA | TRBJ2-7 | NA | TRBV6-2/TRBV6-3 | CASSLLGTYEQYF | TGTGCCAGCAGTCTCCTCGGCACCTACGAGCAGTACTTC
NA | TRBJ2-1 | NA | TRBV7-3 | CASSSVVRGAGLYGEQFF | TGTGCCAGCAGCTCCGTTGTGAGGGGGGCGGGACTCTATGGTGAGCAGTTCTTC
NA | TRBJ2-3 | NA | TRBV2 | CASSELPSDRTDTQYF | TGTGCCAGCAGTGAACTCCCTAGCGATCGCACAGATACGCAGTATTTT
few | TRBJ1-3 | NA | TRBV28 | CASSWTASSGNTIYF | TGTGCCAGCAGTTGGACAGCGTCCTCAGGAAACACCATATATTTT
NA | TRBJ1-2 | NA | TRBV29-1 | CSVLLGGRNYGYTF | TGCAGCGTTCTTTTAGGGGGTCGTAACTATGGCTACACCTTC